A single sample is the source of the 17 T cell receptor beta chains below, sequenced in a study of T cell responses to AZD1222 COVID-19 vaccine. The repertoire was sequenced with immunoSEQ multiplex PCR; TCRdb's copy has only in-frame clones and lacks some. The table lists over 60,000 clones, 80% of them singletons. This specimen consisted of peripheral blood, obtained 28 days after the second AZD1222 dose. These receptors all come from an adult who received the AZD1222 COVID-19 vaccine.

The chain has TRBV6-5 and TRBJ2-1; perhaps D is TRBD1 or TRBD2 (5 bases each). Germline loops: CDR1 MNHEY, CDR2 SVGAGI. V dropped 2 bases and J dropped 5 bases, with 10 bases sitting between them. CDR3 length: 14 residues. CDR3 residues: CASSYGGIHNEQFF. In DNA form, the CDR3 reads TGTGCCAGCAGTTACGGGGGTATACACAATGAGCAGTTCTTC.

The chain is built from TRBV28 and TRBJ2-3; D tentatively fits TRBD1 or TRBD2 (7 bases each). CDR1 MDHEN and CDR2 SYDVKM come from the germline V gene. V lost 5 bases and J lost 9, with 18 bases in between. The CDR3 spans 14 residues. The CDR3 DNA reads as TGTGCCAGCAGTACCGACAGGGAGGGGCGCACGCAGTATTTT. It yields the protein CASSTDREGRTQYF. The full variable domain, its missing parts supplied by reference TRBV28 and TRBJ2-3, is DVKVTQSSRYLVKRTGEKVFLECVQDMDHENMFWYRQDPGLGLRLIYFSYDVKMKEKGDIPEGYSVSREKKERFSLILESASTNQTSMYLCASSTDREGRTQYFGPGTRLTVL.

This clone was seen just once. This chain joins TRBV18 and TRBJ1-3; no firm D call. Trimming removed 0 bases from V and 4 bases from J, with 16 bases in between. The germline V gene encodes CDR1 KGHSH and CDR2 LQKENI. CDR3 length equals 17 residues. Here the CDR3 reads CASSPPGGFPSGNTIYF. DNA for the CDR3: TGTGCCAGCTCACCACCGGGCGGTTTCCCATCCGGAAACACCATATATTTT. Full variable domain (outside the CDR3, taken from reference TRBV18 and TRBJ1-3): NAGVMQNPRHLVRRRGQEARLRCSPMKGHSHVYWYRQLPEEGLKFMVYLQKENIIDESGMPKERFSAEFPKEGPSILRIQQVVRGDSAAYFCASSPPGGFPSGNTIYFGEGSWLTVV.

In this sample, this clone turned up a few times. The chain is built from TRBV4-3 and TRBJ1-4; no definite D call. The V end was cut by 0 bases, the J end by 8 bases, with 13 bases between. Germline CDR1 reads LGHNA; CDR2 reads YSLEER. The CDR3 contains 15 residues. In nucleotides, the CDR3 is TGCGCCAGCAGCCAAGATTACCGGATGGGGGAAAAACTGTTTTTT. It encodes CASSQDYRMGEKLFF.

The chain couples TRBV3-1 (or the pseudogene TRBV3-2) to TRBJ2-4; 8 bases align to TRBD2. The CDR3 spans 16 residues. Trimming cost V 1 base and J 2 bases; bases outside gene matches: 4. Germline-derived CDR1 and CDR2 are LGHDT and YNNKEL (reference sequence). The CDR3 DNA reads TGTGCCAGCAGCCAAGCCGGGGGGGCGTCCAAAAACATTCAGTACTTC. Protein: CASSQAGGASKNIQYF.

The CDR3 DNA is TGTGCCAGCAGTTTCCAGTATAATTCACCCCTCCACTTT. Its protein is CASSFQYNSPLHF. V is TRBV6-5 and J is TRBJ1-6; D remains ambiguous. Trimming shortened V by 4 bases and J by 4 bases, and 5 bases separated the two germline ends. This CDR3 spans 13 amino acids. Germline CDR1 MNHEY, CDR2 SVGAGI.

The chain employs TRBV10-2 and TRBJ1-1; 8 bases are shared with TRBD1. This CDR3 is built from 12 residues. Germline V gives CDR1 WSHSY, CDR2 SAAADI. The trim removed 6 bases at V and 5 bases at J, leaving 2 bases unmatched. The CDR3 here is CASRQGVTEAFF. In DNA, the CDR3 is TGCGCCAGCAGACAGGGGGTAACTGAAGCTTTCTTT.

The CDR3 region is CASSLEGARGYTF. The CDR3 nucleotides read TGTGCCAGCAGTTTAGAGGGGGCGCGCGGCTACACCTTC. The J gene is TRBJ1-2, the V gene TRBV28, with 7 bases identical to TRBD1. V lost 2 bases and J lost 8; bases outside the gene matches: 5. CDR3 length equals 13 residues. Germline V lookup: CDR1 MDHEN, CDR2 SYDVKM.

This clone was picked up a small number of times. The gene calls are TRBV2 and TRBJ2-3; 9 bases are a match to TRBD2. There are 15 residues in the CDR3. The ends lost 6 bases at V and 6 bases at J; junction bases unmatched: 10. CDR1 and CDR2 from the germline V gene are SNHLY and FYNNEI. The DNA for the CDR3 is TGTGCCAGCAGCTCTCTGACTAGCGGTGTCGATACGCAGTATTTT. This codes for CASSSLTSGVDTQYF.

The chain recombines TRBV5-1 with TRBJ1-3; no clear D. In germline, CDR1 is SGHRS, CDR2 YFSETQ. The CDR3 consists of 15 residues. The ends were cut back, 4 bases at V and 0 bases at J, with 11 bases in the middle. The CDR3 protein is CASSHPEGSGNTIYF. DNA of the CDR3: TGCGCCAGCAGCCACCCGGAGGGCTCTGGAAACACCATATATTTT.

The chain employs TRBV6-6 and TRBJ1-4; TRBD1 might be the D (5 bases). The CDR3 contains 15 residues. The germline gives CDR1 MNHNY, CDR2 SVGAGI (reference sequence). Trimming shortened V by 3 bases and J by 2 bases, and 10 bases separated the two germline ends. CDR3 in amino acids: CASSYLWGTNEKLFF. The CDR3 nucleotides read TGTGCCAGCAGTTATCTCTGGGGCACTAATGAAAAACTGTTTTTT.

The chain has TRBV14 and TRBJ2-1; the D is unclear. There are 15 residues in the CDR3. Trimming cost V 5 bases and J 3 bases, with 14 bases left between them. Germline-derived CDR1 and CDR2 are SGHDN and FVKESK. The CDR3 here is CASSARPRSYNEQFF. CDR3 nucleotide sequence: TGTGCCAGCAGCGCTCGACCCAGGAGCTACAATGAGCAGTTCTTC.

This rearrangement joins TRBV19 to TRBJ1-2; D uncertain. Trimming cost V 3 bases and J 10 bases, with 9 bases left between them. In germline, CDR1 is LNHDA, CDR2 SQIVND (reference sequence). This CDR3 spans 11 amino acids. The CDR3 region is CASSMASHYTF. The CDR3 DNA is TGTGCCAGTAGTATGGCGTCCCACTACACCTTC.

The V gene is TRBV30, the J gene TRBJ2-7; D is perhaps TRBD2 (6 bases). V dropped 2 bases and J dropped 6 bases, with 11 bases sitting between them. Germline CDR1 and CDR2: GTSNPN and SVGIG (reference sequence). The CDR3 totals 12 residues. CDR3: CAWSRAGTEQYF. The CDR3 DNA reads TGTGCCTGGAGTCGGGCGGGGACCGAGCAGTACTTC.

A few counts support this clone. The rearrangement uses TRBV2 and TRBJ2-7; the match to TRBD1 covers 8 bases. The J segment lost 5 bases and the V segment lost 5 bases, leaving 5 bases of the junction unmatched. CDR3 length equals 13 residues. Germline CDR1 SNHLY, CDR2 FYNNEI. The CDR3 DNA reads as TGTGCCAGCAGTAAAGACAGGGGCAACGAGCAGTACTTC. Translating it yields CASSKDRGNEQYF.

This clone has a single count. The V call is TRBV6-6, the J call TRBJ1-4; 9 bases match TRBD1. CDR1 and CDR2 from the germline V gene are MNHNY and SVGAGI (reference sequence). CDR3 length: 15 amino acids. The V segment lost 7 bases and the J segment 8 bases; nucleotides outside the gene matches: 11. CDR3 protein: CASKKRTGEGEKLFF. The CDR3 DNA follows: TGTGCCAGCAAAAAAAGGACAGGGGAAGGCGAAAAACTGTTTTTT.

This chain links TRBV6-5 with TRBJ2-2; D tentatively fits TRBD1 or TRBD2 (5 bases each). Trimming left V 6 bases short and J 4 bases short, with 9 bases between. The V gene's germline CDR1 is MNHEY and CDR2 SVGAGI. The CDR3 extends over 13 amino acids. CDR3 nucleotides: TGTGCCAGCAGGCTTGGGGGCACCGGGGAGCTGTTTTTT. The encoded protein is CASRLGGTGELFF.